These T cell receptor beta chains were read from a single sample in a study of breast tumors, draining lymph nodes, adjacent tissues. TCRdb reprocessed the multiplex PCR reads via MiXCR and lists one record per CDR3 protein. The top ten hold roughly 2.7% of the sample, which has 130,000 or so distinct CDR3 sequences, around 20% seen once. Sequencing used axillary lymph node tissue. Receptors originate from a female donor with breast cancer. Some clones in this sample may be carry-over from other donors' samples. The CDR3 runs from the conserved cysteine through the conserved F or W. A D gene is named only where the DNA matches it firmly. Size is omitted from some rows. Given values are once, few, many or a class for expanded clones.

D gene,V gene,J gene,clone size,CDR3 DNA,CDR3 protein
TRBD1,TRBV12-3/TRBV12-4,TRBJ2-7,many,TGTGCCAGCAGTTACAGGGGCATCTACGAGCAGTACTTC,CASSYRGIYEQYF
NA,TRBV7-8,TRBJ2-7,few,TGTGCCAGCAGCGTCCTAGACTTATCCTACGAGCAGTACTTC,CASSVLDLSYEQYF
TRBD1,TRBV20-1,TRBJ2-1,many,TGCAGTGCTCCCGGGACAGGGGGATGGGGTGAGCAGTTCTTC,CSAPGTGGWGEQFF
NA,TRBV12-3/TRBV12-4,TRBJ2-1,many,TGTGCCAGCAGGCCACGACTGGATCACAATGAGCAGTTCTTC,CASRPRLDHNEQFF
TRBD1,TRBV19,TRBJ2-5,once,TGTGCCGGTAGAGCTGGTCAGGGGGCATCAGAGACCCAGTACTTC,CAGRAGQGASETQYF
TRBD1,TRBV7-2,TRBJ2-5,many,TGTGCCAGCACCCACGGAAGGACAGGGGGCCGGGAGACCCAGTACTTC,CASTHGRTGGRETQYF
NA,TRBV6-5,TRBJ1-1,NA,TGTGCCAGCAGTCGACCGGGACATTCTAACACTGAAGCTTTCTTT,CASSRPGHSNTEAFF
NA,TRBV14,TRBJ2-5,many,TGTGCCAGCAGCCAAGGGGGACCGAGGGAGACCCAGTACTTC,CASSQGGPRETQYF
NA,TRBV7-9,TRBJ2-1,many,TGTGCCAGCAGCTTCCCGCAGGGGAATGAGCAGTTCTTC,CASSFPQGNEQFF
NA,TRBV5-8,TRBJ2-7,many,TGTGCCAGCAGCTTGGGCGGCTCTAACTCCTACGAGCAGTACTTC,CASSLGGSNSYEQYF
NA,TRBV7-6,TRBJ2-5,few,TGTGCCAGCAGCCCCCGGGTGTGGAGGCCCCAAGAGACCCAGTACTTC,CASSPRVWRPQETQYF
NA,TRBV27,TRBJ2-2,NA,TGTGCCAGCAGTTTAGGAAGGGGGAGGGCGGGCACCGGGGAGCTGTTTTTT,CASSLGRGRAGTGELFF
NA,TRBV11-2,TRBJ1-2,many,TGTGCCAGCAGCTTTGGCCTCGGAAATAACTATGGCTACACCTTC,CASSFGLGNNYGYTF
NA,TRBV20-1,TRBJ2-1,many,TGCAGTGCTAGTATTAGTTCCTACAATGAGCAGTTCTTC,CSASISSYNEQFF
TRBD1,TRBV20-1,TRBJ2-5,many,TGCAGTGCTAGTGTCGGCAGGGGGAAAAGGGAGACCCAGTACTTC,CSASVGRGKRETQYF